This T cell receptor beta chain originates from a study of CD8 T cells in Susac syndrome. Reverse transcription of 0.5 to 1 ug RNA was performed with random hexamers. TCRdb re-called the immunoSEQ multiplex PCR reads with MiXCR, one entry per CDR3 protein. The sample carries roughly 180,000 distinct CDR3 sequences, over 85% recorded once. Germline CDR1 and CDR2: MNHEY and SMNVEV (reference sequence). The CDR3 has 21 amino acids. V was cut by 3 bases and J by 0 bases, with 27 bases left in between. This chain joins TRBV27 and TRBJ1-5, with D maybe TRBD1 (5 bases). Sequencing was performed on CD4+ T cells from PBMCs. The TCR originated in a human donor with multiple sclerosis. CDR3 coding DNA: TGTGCCAGCAGTTTTCCCAACGCCAGGGCCCTACTCCGTTATAGCAATCAGCCCCAGCATTTT. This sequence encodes CASSFPNARALLRYSNQPQHF.